This TCR beta chain was captured in a study of blood T cell repertoires in COVID-19. Whole-study context: Some COVID-19 samples were acute and others convalescent; all came from the United States, Italy and Spain.

This clone was counted a single time. Germline CDR1 and CDR2: SGHVS and FNYEAQ. The junction had 0 bases not matched to a gene; V was cut back by 2 bases and J by 0 bases. The CDR3 consists of 15 residues. Per the authors' pipeline: Counts of nucleated cells, estimated from reference gene primer amplification, were obtained. Produced via immunoSEQ multiplex PCR; TCRdb's table is partial and in-frame only. V and J calls and clone size are copied from that table; D and trimming were computed from the DNA. Of roughly 71,000 clones in the sample, 88% were seen once. The receptor was derived from a man aged 50 or older with acute or convalescent COVID-19. The rearrangement joins TRBV7-6 to TRBJ2-2, with 7 bases identical to TRBD2. What was sequenced was peripheral blood. Written as DNA, the CDR3 is TGTGCCAGCAGCTTAAGCGGGGCGAACACCGGGGAGCTGTTTTTT. Translation gives CASSLSGANTGELFF.